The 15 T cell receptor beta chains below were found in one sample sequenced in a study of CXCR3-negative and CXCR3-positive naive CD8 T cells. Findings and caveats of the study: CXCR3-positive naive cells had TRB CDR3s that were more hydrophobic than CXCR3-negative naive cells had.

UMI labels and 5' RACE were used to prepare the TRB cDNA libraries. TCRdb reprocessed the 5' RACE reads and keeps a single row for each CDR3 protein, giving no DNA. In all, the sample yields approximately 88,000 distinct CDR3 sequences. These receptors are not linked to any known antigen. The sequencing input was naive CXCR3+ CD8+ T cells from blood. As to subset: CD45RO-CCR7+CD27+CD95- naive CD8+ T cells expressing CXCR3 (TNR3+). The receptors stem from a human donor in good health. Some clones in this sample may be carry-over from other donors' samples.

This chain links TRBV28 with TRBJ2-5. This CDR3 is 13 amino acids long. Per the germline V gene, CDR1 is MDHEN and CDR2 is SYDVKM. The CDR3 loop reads CAIMRAYQETQYF.

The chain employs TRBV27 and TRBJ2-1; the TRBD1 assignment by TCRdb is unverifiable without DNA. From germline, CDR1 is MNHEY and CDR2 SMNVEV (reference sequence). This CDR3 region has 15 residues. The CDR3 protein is CASSLTVRGLNEQFF.

The CDR3 loop reads CASSPVNEEKLFF. V is TRBV5-5 and J is TRBJ1-4. The CDR3 consists of 13 residues. Germline CDR1 and CDR2: SGHKS and YYEKEE (reference sequence).

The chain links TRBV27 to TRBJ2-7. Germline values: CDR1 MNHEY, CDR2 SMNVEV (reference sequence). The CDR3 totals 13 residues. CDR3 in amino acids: CASSSGISYEQYF.

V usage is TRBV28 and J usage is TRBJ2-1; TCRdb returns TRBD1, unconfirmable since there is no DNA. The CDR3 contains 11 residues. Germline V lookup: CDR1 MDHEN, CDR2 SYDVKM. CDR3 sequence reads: CASSSGTPMFF.

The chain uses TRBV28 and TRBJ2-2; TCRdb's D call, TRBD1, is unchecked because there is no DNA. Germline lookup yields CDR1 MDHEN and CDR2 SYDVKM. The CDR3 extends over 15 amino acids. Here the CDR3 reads CASSPAGGGTGELFF.

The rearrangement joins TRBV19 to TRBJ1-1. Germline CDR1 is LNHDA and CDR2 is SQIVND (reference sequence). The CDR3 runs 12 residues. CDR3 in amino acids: CASSLGKTEAFF.

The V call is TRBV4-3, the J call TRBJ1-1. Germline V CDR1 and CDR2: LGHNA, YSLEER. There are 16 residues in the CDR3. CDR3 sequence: CASSQELHPGRTEAFF.

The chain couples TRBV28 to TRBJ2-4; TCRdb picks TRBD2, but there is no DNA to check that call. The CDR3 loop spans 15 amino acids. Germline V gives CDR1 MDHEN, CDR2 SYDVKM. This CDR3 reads CASSGGWRELNIQYF.

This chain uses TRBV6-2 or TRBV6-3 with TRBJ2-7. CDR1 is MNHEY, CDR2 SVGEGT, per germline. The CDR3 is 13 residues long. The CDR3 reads CASRLDILYEQYF.

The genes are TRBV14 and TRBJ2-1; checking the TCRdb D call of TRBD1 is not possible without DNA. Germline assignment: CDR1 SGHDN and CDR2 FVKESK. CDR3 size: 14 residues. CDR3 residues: CASSQDQMPPEQFF.

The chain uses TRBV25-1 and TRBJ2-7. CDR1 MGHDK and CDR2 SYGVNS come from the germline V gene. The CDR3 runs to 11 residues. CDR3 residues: CASSLAFEQYF.

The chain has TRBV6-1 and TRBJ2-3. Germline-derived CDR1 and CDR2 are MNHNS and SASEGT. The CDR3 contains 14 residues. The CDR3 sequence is CASSEARLTDTQYF.

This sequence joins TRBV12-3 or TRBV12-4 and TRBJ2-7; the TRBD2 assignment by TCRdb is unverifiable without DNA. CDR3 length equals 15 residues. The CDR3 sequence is CASSSPPALSNEQYF.

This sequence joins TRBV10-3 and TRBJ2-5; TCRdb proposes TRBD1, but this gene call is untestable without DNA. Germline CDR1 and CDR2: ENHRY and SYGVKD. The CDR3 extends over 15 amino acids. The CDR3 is CAISFLPGQEETQYF.